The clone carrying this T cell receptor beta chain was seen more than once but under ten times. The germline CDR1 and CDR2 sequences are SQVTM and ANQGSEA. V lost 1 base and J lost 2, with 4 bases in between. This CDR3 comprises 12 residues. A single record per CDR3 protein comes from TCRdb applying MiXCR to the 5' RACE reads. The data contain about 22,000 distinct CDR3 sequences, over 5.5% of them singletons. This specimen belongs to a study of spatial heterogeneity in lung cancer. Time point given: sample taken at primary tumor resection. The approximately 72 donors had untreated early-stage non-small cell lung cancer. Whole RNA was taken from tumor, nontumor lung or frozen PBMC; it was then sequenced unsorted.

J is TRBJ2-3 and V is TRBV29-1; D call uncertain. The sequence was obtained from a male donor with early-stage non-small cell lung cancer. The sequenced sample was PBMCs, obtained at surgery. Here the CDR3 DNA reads TGCAGCGTTGAAGGCACCACAGATACGCAGTATTTT. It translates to CSVEGTTDTQYF.